The subject of this entry is one T cell receptor beta chain. No antigen is known for it. The germline CDR1 and CDR2 sequences are ENHRY and SYGVKD. The CDR3 sequence is 14 residues long. The germline V and J ends were trimmed by 2 bases and 6 bases, with 13 bases remaining between them. The record originates from a study of human T cells and chemical hapten exposure. Time point: patch test 1, 2 weeks after DPC sensitization. Sample treatment: therapeutic diphenylcyclopropenone sensitization with weekly scalp DPC. Blood draws came first, before each patch test. MiXCR was run by TCRdb on the RACE reads, yielding one entry per CDR3 protein. This table has 370,000 or so distinct CDR3 sequences, 4.8% appearing once. General observations from the study: Patch test score tracked positively with PT1 expanded TCR counts. After DPC sensitization, TCRs above 1 in 1000 frequency showed no change.

The sequence was obtained from a woman in her forties or fifties with alopecia areata. Some clones in this sample may be carry-over from other donors' samples. The chain uses TRBV10-3 and TRBJ1-2; a possible D gene is TRBD1 (6 bases). The sample consisted of whole blood, taken in connection with sensitization to the hapten diphenylcyclopropenone (DPC). The CDR3 nucleotides read TGTGCCATCAGTGAGGAATGGGGGGCGAATGGCTACACCTTC. Translating it yields CAISEEWGANGYTF.